The 20 T cell receptor beta chains listed next were all sequenced from one sample in a study of beta chain features in type 1 diabetes. Sequenced material consisted of expressed TCRB transcripts (all of the isolated RNA was reverse transcribed). The assay was immunoSEQ multiplex PCR, and TCRdb's table has in-frame clones only and misses some. The sample contains more than 300,000 clones, roughly 8% of which appear only once. Sequencing was done on a sample of central memory CD4+ T cells from blood. The origin of the receptors is a woman between 18 and 29 years old in good health.

This chain links TRBV7-2 with TRBJ2-5, with D hard to call. Deletions cut 1 base from V and 7 bases from J, with 4 bases between. CDR1 and CDR2 (germline): SGHTA, FQGNSA. The CDR3 has 11 amino acids. The CDR3: CASSLERTQYF. CDR3 DNA: TGTGCCAGCAGCTTAGAGCGGACCCAGTACTTC.

The rearrangement uses TRBV28 and TRBJ2-3; D ambiguous. Germline values: CDR1 MDHEN, CDR2 SYDVKM. V was pared by 8 bases and J by 3 bases, with 12 bases between. The CDR3 is 13 residues long. CDR3 DNA: TGTGCCAGCGGGTCGTCCGTAACAGATACGCAGTATTTT. It yields the protein CASGSSVTDTQYF.

CDR3 region: CASGRDLTDTQYF. The CDR3, as DNA: TGTGCCAGCGGAAGGGATCTCACAGATACGCAGTATTTT. This chain uses TRBV28 with TRBJ2-3; D is unclear. V was pared by 8 bases and J by 2 bases, with 11 bases between. This CDR3 has 13 residues. Germline V gene data show CDR1 as MDHEN and CDR2 as SYDVKM.

This clone was seen repeatedly, ten times or more. The chain uses TRBV28 and TRBJ2-7; D is unclear. The V gene's germline CDR1 is MDHEN and CDR2 SYDVKM. Trimming left V 1 base short and J 2 bases short, with 21 bases between. CDR3 length: 18 residues. The CDR3 is CASSLSHYAPDVAYEQYF. DNA for the CDR3: TGTGCCAGCAGTTTATCCCATTACGCCCCGGACGTCGCCTACGAGCAGTACTTC.

This clone occurred many times. The V gene is TRBV7-9, the J gene TRBJ1-3, with D perhaps TRBD1 (5 bases). This CDR3 comprises 16 residues. The V end was cut by 4 bases, the J end by 0 bases, with 13 bases between. Germline values: CDR1 SEHNR, CDR2 FQNEAQ (reference sequence). The DNA of the CDR3 is TGTGCCAGCAGCTCCTCAGGGAGCCCCTCTGGAAACACCATATATTTT. Its translation: CASSSSGSPSGNTIYF.

There are a few counts of this clone. The genes are TRBV15 and TRBJ2-5, with TRBD1 matching 8 bases. The DNA end favors TRBJ2-7, so the J call may be wrong. In germline, CDR1 is LNHNV, CDR2 YYDKDF (reference sequence). The CDR3 has 15 residues. CDR3 sequence (DNA): TGTGCCACCAGCAGCCCCGGACAGGGCTCCTACGAGCAGTACTTC. The encoded protein is CATSSPGQGSYEQYF.

This clone was counted between two and nine times. The chain links TRBV9 to TRBJ2-7; 10 nucleotides align to TRBD2. V trimming: 0 bases; J trimming: 4 bases; junction bases outside the gene matches: 7. Germline V gene data show CDR1 as SGDLS and CDR2 as YYNGEE. This CDR3 is built from 16 residues. The CDR3 region is CASSVAPLAGVYEQYF. Here the CDR3 DNA reads TGTGCCAGCAGCGTAGCTCCCCTAGCGGGGGTTTACGAGCAGTACTTC.

CDR3 in amino acids: CASSQETMLYNEQFF. The CDR3 coding sequence is TGCGCCAGCAGCCAAGAGACTATGCTCTACAATGAGCAGTTCTTC. The rearrangement uses TRBV4-1 and TRBJ2-1; tentatively, D is TRBD2 (5 bases). From germline, CDR1 is MGHRA and CDR2 YSYEKL. V was pared by 0 bases and J by 3 bases, with 9 bases between. The CDR3 consists of 15 residues.

The genes are TRBV7-2 and TRBJ1-2; 7 bases map to TRBD1. The CDR3 extends over 16 amino acids. The ends lost 3 bases at V and 5 bases at J; junction bases unmatched: 12. From germline, CDR1 is SGHTA and CDR2 FQGNSA. The CDR3 here is CASSLGGTAHIYGYTF. The CDR3 region has the DNA TGTGCCAGCAGCTTGGGGGGGACAGCTCATATATATGGCTACACCTTC.

The sample holds a few counts of this clone. The V gene is TRBV6-6, the J gene TRBJ1-2, with D hard to call. The CDR3 is 16 residues long. The V and J ends lost 0 bases and 4 bases respectively, with 15 bases between them. Germline V gene lookup returns CDR1 MNHNY and CDR2 SVGAGI (reference sequence). CDR3: CASSYSMDYLIYGYTF. The CDR3 coding sequence is TGTGCCAGCAGTTACTCCATGGATTACCTAATCTATGGCTACACCTTC.

The gene calls are TRBV5-6 and TRBJ2-5, with 7 bases lining up with TRBD1. Losses at the gene ends were 1 base for V and 4 bases for J; bases not matched to a gene: 13. Germline assignment: CDR1 SGHDT and CDR2 YYEEEE. The CDR3 runs to 17 residues. The chain's CDR3 is CASSLIGDRVWRETQYF. The CDR3 DNA sequence: TGTGCCAGCAGCTTGATTGGAGACAGGGTCTGGCGAGAGACCCAGTACTTC.

This chain uses TRBV2 with TRBJ1-5, with TRBD1 matching over 11 bases. After removal of 4 bases from V and 4 bases from J, the junction contained 3 bases not matched to a gene. The germline CDR1 and CDR2 sequences are SNHLY and FYNNEI. The CDR3 is 15 residues long. The CDR3 here is CASSGRDRGNQPQHF. DNA for the CDR3: TGTGCCAGCAGTGGCCGGGACAGGGGGAATCAGCCCCAGCATTTT.

This clone appeared a few times. The V and J genes are TRBV29-1 and TRBJ2-3; D unresolved. The V end lost 3 bases, the J end lost 6 bases, and 19 bases lay between the germline ends. CDR1 is SQVTM, CDR2 ANQGSEA, per germline. This CDR3 comprises 15 residues. CDR3 in DNA: TGCAGCGTTGATTCTGGCGTCGGATCAATCGATACGCAGTATTTT. Its protein product is CSVDSGVGSIDTQYF.

This clone was counted ten times or more. V is TRBV2 and J is TRBJ1-2; possibly TRBD1 for D (5 bases). Trimming shortened V by 8 bases and J by 9 bases, and 16 bases separated the two germline ends. CDR3 length: 12 residues. Per germline, CDR1 SNHLY and CDR2 FYNNEI. The CDR3 nucleotides read TGTGCCAGCCGGACAAGCACCCAAAGCTACACCTTC. Translating it yields CASRTSTQSYTF.

This clone was detected ten times or more. V usage is TRBV9 and J usage is TRBJ1-4; 9 positions agree with TRBD1. This CDR3 contains 15 residues. In germline, CDR1 is SGDLS, CDR2 YYNGEE. With V trimmed by 3 bases and J by 7 bases, 7 bases remained unmatched. The CDR3 coding sequence is TGTGCCAGCAGCGACCCTTCGGACAGGGGTGAAAAACTGTTTTTT. Translating it yields CASSDPSDRGEKLFF.

The rearrangement uses TRBV4-2 and TRBJ2-1; D not resolved. Per the germline V gene, CDR1 is LGHNA and CDR2 is YNFKEQ. V was clipped by 0 bases and J by 3 bases, with 12 bases between them. The CDR3 is made up of 16 amino acids. The CDR3 here is CASSQDAGSNYNEQFF. The CDR3 DNA reads as TGTGCCAGCAGCCAAGATGCAGGCTCGAACTACAATGAGCAGTTCTTC.

This rearrangement joins TRBV4-2 to TRBJ2-5; 11 positions agree with TRBD2. The CDR3 is made up of 17 amino acids. The V segment lost 1 base and the J segment 2 bases; nucleotides outside the gene matches: 6. Per germline, CDR1 LGHNA and CDR2 YNFKEQ. Here the CDR3 reads CASSQGIAGGSQETQYF. The CDR3 DNA reads as TGTGCCAGCAGCCAAGGTATAGCGGGAGGGAGTCAAGAGACCCAGTACTTC.

This chain uses TRBV27 with TRBJ2-7; D is unresolved. This CDR3 has 14 residues. Germline V gene data show CDR1 as MNHEY and CDR2 as SMNVEV (reference sequence). Trimming pared 8 bases from V and 3 bases from J, leaving 17 bases between. The CDR3 coding sequence is TGTGCCAGCGCTAGTGACACCACCCGCTACGAGCAGTACTTC. It translates to CASASDTTRYEQYF.

The rearrangement joins TRBV5-4 to TRBJ2-5; a possible D gene is TRBD1 (7 bases). The V gene's germline CDR1 is SGHNT and CDR2 YYREEE (reference sequence). This CDR3 is 13 amino acids long. V was pared by 7 bases and J by 2 bases, with 12 bases between. The CDR3 reads CASQGGQQETQYF. The CDR3 region has the DNA TGTGCCAGCCAGGGGGGACAACAAGAGACCCAGTACTTC.

In this sample, this clone turned up a few times. CDR3 protein: CATKNQGSGANVLTF. The CDR3 region has the DNA TGTGCCACCAAAAACCAGGGGTCTGGGGCCAACGTCCTGACTTTC. The chain is built from TRBV6-6 and TRBJ2-6, with D possibly matching TRBD1 (6 bases). V gave up 10 bases and J gave up 1 base, with 14 bases separating them. CDR1 and CDR2 from the germline V gene are MNHNY and SVGAGI (reference sequence). This CDR3 has 15 residues.